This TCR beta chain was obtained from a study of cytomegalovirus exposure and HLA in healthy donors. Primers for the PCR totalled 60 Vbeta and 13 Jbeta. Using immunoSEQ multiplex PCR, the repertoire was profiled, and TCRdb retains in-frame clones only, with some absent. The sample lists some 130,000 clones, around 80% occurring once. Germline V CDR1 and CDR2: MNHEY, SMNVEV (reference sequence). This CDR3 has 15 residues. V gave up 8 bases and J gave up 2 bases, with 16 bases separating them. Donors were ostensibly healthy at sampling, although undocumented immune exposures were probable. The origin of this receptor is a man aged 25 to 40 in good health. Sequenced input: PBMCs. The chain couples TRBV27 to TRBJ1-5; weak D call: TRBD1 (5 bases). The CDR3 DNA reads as TGTGCCAGCCGGGCCGGGGGGACCCGCAATCAGCCCCAGCATTTT. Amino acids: CASRAGGTRNQPQHF.